What follows describes a single T cell receptor (beta chain). Antigen unknown. This sample is part of a study of T-cell reconstitution after alpha-beta-depleted transplantation in children. Whole-study results and caveats: A year post-transplant, T-cell counts and diversity derived mostly from newly produced T cells. Day-60 TCRbeta diversity that was high in some patients was derived from surviving recipient T cells and thymic progenitors.

Unique molecular identifiers were used in preparing the TCRbeta library. One entry per CDR3 protein results from TCRdb running MiXCR on the PCR reads. Among a few hundred thousand distinct CDR3 sequences listed, 13% were seen once. Sequencing was performed on PBMCs, mostly from graft donor cells, taken 360 days after TCRalphabeta/CD19-depleted stem cell transplant. The sequence came from a male patient younger than 18 who had a stem cell transplant for acute myeloid leukemia, so the T cells may come from the graft donor.

CDR3 DNA sequence: TGTGCCACCAGTGATTTACGTCGGGGAAAGGGGACCCAAGAGACCCAGTACTTC. Protein sequence: CATSDLRRGKGTQETQYF. The rearrangement uses TRBV24-1 and TRBJ2-5; D tentatively fits TRBD1 or TRBD2 (5 bases each). Between the trimmed V and J ends, which lost 1 base and 1 base, there was a span of 18 bases. Germline CDR1 KGHDR, CDR2 SFDVKD. The CDR3 runs to 18 residues.